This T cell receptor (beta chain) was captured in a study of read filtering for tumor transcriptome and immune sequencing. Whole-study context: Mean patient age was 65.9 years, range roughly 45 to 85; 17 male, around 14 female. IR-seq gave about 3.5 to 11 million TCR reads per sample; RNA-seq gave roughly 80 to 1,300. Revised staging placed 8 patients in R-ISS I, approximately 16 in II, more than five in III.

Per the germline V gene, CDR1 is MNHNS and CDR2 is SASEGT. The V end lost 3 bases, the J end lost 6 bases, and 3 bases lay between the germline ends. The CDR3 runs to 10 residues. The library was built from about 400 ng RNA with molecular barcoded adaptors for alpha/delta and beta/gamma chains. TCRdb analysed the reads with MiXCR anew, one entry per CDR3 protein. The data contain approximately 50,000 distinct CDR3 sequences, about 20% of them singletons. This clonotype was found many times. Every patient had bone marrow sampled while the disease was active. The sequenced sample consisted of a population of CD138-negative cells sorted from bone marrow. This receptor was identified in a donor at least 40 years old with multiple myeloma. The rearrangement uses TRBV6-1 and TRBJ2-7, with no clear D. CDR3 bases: TGTGCCAGCAGTGAGGGCGAGCAGTACTTC. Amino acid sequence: CASSEGEQYF.